This TCR beta chain appears in the sequencing data of a study of T cells after yellow fever vaccination. Per germline, CDR1 SGHTA and CDR2 FQGNSA. Trimming stripped 1 base from V and 2 bases from J, with 9 bases between. The CDR3 contains 15 residues. This clonotype appeared many times. TCR cDNA was made by 5'RACE template switching, adding a universal primer site and UMIs. TCRdb independently ran MiXCR on the 5' RACE reads; one entry per CDR3 protein. The data contain some 100,000 distinct CDR3 sequences, roughly 6.8% of them seen just once; the ten biggest clones take up over 2.5%. The source material was CD4+ T cells sorted from PBMCs, sampled about 41 days after the first yellow fever vaccination. This receptor was taken from a man aged 18 to 29 who received the YFV17D yellow fever vaccine. The chain is built from TRBV7-2 and TRBJ2-1; no reliable D call. CDR3 region: CASSLGAYTYNEQFF. The DNA for the CDR3 is TGTGCCAGCAGCTTAGGGGCATACACCTACAATGAGCAGTTCTTC.